The rows below give T cell receptor beta chains drawn from one sample of a study of blood T cell repertoires in COVID-19. Only in-frame clones appear in the TCRdb table, and some are missing; sequencing was by immunoSEQ multiplex PCR. The sample lists fewer than 300,000 clones; 87% were seen once. Material: peripheral blood. These receptors were taken from a woman aged 35 to 49 who had recovered from COVID-19. Each CDR3 is given with its conserved first and last residue. The D gene is left open where the match is weak. Clone size is stated in some rows and not others, as once, few, many or a class when expanded.

J gene: TRBJ2-7
D gene: .
clone size: .
V gene: TRBV15
CDR3 protein: CATSSAGSSYEQYF
CDR3 DNA: TGTGCCACCAGCAGTGCGGGGAGCTCCTACGAGCAGTACTTC

J gene: TRBJ2-2
D gene: .
clone size: few
V gene: TRBV10-1
CDR3 protein: CASSDYAGTGELFF
CDR3 DNA: TGCGCCAGCAGTGACTATGCGGGGACCGGGGAGCTGTTTTTT

J gene: TRBJ2-2
D gene: TRBD2
clone size: once
V gene: TRBV9
CDR3 protein: CASSLLAGGSNTGELFF
CDR3 DNA: TGTGCCAGCAGCCTACTAGCGGGGGGGAGTAACACCGGGGAGCTGTTTTTT

J gene: TRBJ2-1
D gene: TRBD2
clone size: .
V gene: TRBV7-2
CDR3 protein: CASSHSGGSYNEQFF
CDR3 DNA: TGTGCCAGCAGCCATTCCGGGGGGTCCTACAATGAGCAGTTCTTC

J gene: TRBJ2-3
D gene: .
clone size: .
V gene: TRBV5-1
CDR3 protein: CASSLERGRGTDTQYF
CDR3 DNA: TGCGCCAGCAGCTTGGAAAGGGGACGGGGGACAGATACGCAGTATTTT

J gene: TRBJ1-2
D gene: TRBD1
clone size: .
V gene: TRBV19
CDR3 protein: CASRMTGTGGSGYTF
CDR3 DNA: TGTGCCAGTAGGATGACCGGGACAGGGGGCAGTGGCTACACCTTC

J gene: TRBJ1-6
D gene: .
clone size: .
V gene: TRBV28
CDR3 protein: CASSATPGADNSPLHF
CDR3 DNA: TGTGCCAGCAGTGCCACTCCAGGGGCCGATAATTCACCCCTCCACTTT

J gene: TRBJ1-5
D gene: .
clone size: .
V gene: TRBV9
CDR3 protein: CASSLHPSQPQHF
CDR3 DNA: TGTGCCAGCAGCCTCCACCCGAGTCAGCCCCAGCATTTT

J gene: TRBJ2-1
D gene: TRBD1
clone size: .
V gene: TRBV2
CDR3 protein: CASSPGQGGDEQFF
CDR3 DNA: TGTGCCAGCAGTCCGGGACAGGGGGGGGATGAGCAGTTCTTC

J gene: TRBJ2-1
D gene: .
clone size: once
V gene: TRBV7-8
CDR3 protein: CASSRTEAQDEQFF
CDR3 DNA: TGTGCCAGCAGCCGGACAGAGGCCCAGGATGAGCAGTTCTTC

J gene: TRBJ2-7
D gene: .
clone size: .
V gene: TRBV9
CDR3 protein: CASSVDNYEQYF
CDR3 DNA: TGTGCCAGCAGCGTGGACAACTACGAGCAGTACTTC

J gene: TRBJ2-1
D gene: TRBD1
clone size: .
V gene: TRBV5-6
CDR3 protein: CASSPDRFSYNEQFF
CDR3 DNA: TGTGCCAGCAGTCCGGACAGGTTCTCCTACAATGAGCAGTTCTTC

J gene: TRBJ2-3
D gene: .
clone size: .
V gene: TRBV29-1
CDR3 protein: CSVERSLTDTQYF
CDR3 DNA: TGCAGCGTTGAACGGTCTCTCACAGATACGCAGTATTTT

J gene: TRBJ1-2
D gene: .
clone size: .
V gene: TRBV3-1/TRBV3-2
CDR3 protein: CASSQEGGGIGYTF
CDR3 DNA: TGTGCCAGCAGCCAAGAAGGGGGTGGGATAGGCTACACCTTC

J gene: TRBJ2-2
D gene: .
clone size: .
V gene: TRBV19
CDR3 protein: CASSIGGGSPKWDTGELFF
CDR3 DNA: TGTGCCAGTAGTATAGGGGGGGGCAGCCCTAAATGGGACACCGGGGAGCTGTTTTTT

J gene: TRBJ1-3
D gene: .
clone size: once
V gene: TRBV4-2
CDR3 protein: CASSQAPQGRNTIYF
CDR3 DNA: TGTGCCAGCAGCCAAGCGCCCCAGGGCCGAAACACCATATATTTT

J gene: TRBJ1-1
D gene: .
clone size: .
V gene: TRBV21-1
CDR3 protein: CASSPGGPKNTEAFF
CDR3 DNA: TGTGCCAGCAGCCCGGGGGGTCCCAAGAACACTGAAGCTTTCTTT

J gene: TRBJ2-7
D gene: TRBD1
clone size: .
V gene: TRBV5-6
CDR3 protein: CASTTGGQGYYEQYF
CDR3 DNA: TGTGCCAGCACCACCGGCGGACAGGGCTACTACGAGCAGTACTTC

J gene: TRBJ2-2
D gene: .
clone size: .
V gene: TRBV4-3
CDR3 protein: CASRGRLANTGELFF
CDR3 DNA: TGCGCCAGCAGAGGACGACTAGCGAACACCGGGGAGCTGTTTTTT

J gene: TRBJ2-5
D gene: .
clone size: .
V gene: TRBV4-1
CDR3 protein: CASSRSRGYQETQYF
CDR3 DNA: TGCGCCAGCAGCCGGTCGCGGGGATACCAAGAGACCCAGTACTTC

J gene: TRBJ2-2
D gene: TRBD1
clone size: once
V gene: TRBV12-5
CDR3 protein: CASGGDRGLGGELFF
CDR3 DNA: TGTGCTAGTGGCGGAGACAGGGGGCTAGGCGGGGAGCTGTTTTTT

J gene: TRBJ1-4
D gene: .
clone size: few
V gene: TRBV5-1
CDR3 protein: CASSLPGWNEKLFF
CDR3 DNA: TGCGCCAGCAGCTTGCCAGGGTGGAATGAAAAACTGTTTTTT

J gene: TRBJ2-3
D gene: TRBD1
clone size: .
V gene: TRBV6-2/TRBV6-3
CDR3 protein: CASSYDRVRADTQYF
CDR3 DNA: TGTGCCAGCAGTTACGACAGGGTTAGGGCAGATACGCAGTATTTT

J gene: TRBJ1-1
D gene: TRBD1
clone size: .
V gene: TRBV11-2
CDR3 protein: CASSPAGTGGLNTEAFF
CDR3 DNA: TGTGCCAGCAGCCCGGCCGGGACAGGGGGATTGAACACTGAAGCTTTCTTT

J gene: TRBJ1-2
D gene: TRBD1
clone size: .
V gene: TRBV12-3/TRBV12-4
CDR3 protein: CASSRGTGHGYTF
CDR3 DNA: TGTGCCAGCAGTCGGGGGACAGGGCACGGCTACACCTTC

J gene: TRBJ2-7
D gene: TRBD2
clone size: .
V gene: TRBV13
CDR3 protein: CASSRYSGGNSYEQYF
CDR3 DNA: TGTGCCAGCAGTAGATATAGCGGGGGGAACTCCTACGAGCAGTACTTC